A selection of T cell receptor beta chains follows, all from one sample in a study of tumor T cells in aggressive B-cell lymphoma. The protocol was immunoSEQ multiplex PCR, while the TCRdb copy is restricted to in-frame clones and leaves out a portion. The data show more than 2,500 clones, about 91% seen once. The specimen was tumor tissue. Receptors were obtained from an adult with diffuse large B cell lymphoma. The CDR3 runs from the conserved cysteine through the conserved F or W. The D gene is left open where the match is weak. Clone sizes are given selectively: once, few, many, or a class where the clone is expanded.

D gene: TRBD1; clone size: NA; V gene: TRBV5-1; J gene: TRBJ2-5; CDR3 DNA: TGCGCCAGCAGCCTTATGGGACAGGGGATGGAGACCCAGTACTTC; CDR3 protein: CASSLMGQGMETQYF
D gene: NA; clone size: NA; V gene: TRBV5-1; J gene: TRBJ2-1; CDR3 DNA: TGCGCCAGCAGTCAGGGAAGGTTGGGAGAGCAGTTCTTC; CDR3 protein: CASSQGRLGEQFF
D gene: TRBD2; clone size: once; V gene: TRBV9; J gene: TRBJ2-3; CDR3 DNA: TGTGCCAGCAGCACTGGACTAGCGGGTTCTAGCATAGATATGCAGTATTTT; CDR3 protein: CASSTGLAGSSIDMQYF
D gene: TRBD1; clone size: NA; V gene: TRBV19; J gene: TRBJ1-3; CDR3 DNA: TGTGCCAGTAGTCCGGACAGGGCAAGGGCTTCTGGAAACACCATATATTTT; CDR3 protein: CASSPDRARASGNTIYF
D gene: NA; clone size: NA; V gene: TRBV23-1; J gene: TRBJ2-7; CDR3 DNA: TGCGCCAGCAGTGCACAGGGATGGGACGAGCAGTACTTC; CDR3 protein: CASSAQGWDEQYF
D gene: TRBD1; clone size: NA; V gene: TRBV6-6; J gene: TRBJ2-7; CDR3 DNA: TGTGCCAGCAGTCATGGACAGGGCGAGCAGTACTTC; CDR3 protein: CASSHGQGEQYF
D gene: TRBD2; clone size: NA; V gene: TRBV9; J gene: TRBJ2-2; CDR3 DNA: TGTGCCAGCAGCGCCAGCGGGAGAGACACCGGGGAGCTGTTTTTT; CDR3 protein: CASSASGRDTGELFF
D gene: TRBD1; clone size: NA; V gene: TRBV19; J gene: TRBJ2-7; CDR3 DNA: TGTGCCAGCAAACGGACGGGACAGGGTAATTACGAGCAGTACTTC; CDR3 protein: CASKRTGQGNYEQYF
D gene: NA; clone size: NA; V gene: TRBV7-2; J gene: TRBJ2-5; CDR3 DNA: TGTGCCAGCAGCTTAGGATATAGCGGATCAAAAGAGACCCAGTACTTC; CDR3 protein: CASSLGYSGSKETQYF
D gene: NA; clone size: NA; V gene: TRBV7-8; J gene: TRBJ2-2; CDR3 DNA: TGTGCCAGCAGCTTAGAAGGGGGATTCACCGGGGAGCTGTTTTTT; CDR3 protein: CASSLEGGFTGELFF
D gene: NA; clone size: NA; V gene: TRBV2; J gene: TRBJ1-4; CDR3 DNA: TGTGCCAGCAGTGCGAGGGTTTTGAGGGAAAAACTGTTTTTT; CDR3 protein: CASSARVLREKLFF
D gene: NA; clone size: NA; V gene: TRBV27; J gene: TRBJ2-7; CDR3 DNA: TGTGCCAGCAGCCCTCGCGCCTCGAGCTCCTACGAGCAGTACTTC; CDR3 protein: CASSPRASSSYEQYF